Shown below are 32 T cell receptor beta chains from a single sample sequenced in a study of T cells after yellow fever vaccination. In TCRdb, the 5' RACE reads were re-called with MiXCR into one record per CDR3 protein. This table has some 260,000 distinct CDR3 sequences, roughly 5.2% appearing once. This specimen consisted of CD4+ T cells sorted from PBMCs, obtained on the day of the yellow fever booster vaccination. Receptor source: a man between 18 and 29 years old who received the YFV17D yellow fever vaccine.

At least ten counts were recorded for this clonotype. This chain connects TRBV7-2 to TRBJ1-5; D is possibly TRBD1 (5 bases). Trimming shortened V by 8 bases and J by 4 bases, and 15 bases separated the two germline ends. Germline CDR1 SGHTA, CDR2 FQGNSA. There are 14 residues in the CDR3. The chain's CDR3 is CASGGGASNQPQHF. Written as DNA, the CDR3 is TGTGCCAGCGGCGGGGGAGCCTCTAATCAGCCCCAGCATTTT.

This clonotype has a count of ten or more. CDR3 DNA: TGTGCCAGCAGTTTGGGTATTGAAGCTTTCTTT. The encoded protein is CASSLGIEAFF. This chain connects TRBV12-3 or TRBV12-4 to TRBJ1-1, with unresolved D. There are 11 residues in the CDR3. Deletions cut 3 bases from V and 7 bases from J, with 6 bases between.

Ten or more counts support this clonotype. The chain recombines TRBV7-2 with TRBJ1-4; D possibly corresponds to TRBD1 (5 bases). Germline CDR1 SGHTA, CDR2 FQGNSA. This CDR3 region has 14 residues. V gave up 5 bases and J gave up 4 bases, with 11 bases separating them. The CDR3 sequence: CASSITGLNEKLFF. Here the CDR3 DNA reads TGTGCCAGCAGCATCACAGGTCTTAATGAAAAACTGTTTTTT. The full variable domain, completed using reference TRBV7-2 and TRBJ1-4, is GAGVSQSPSNKVTEKGKDVELRCDPISGHTALYWYRQSLGQGLEFLIYFQGNSAPDKSGLPSDRFSAERTGGSVSTLTIQRTQQEDSAVYLCASSITGLNEKLFFGSGTQLSVL.

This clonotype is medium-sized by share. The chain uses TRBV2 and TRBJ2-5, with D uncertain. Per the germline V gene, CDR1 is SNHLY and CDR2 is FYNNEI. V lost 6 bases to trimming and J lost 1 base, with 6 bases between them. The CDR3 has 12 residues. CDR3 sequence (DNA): TGTGCCAGCAGAAACGCCCAAGAGACCCAGTACTTC. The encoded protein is CASRNAQETQYF. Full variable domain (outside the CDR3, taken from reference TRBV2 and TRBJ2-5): EPEVTQTPSHQVTQMGQEVILRCVPISNHLYFYWYRQILGQKVEFLVSFYNNEISEKSEIFDDQFSVERPDGSNFTLKIRSTKLEDSAMYFCASRNAQETQYFGPGTRLLVL.

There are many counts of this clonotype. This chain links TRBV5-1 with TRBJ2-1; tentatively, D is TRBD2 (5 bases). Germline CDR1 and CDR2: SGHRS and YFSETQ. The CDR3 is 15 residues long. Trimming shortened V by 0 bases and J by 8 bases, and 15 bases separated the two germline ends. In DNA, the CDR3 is TGCGCCAGCAGCTTGGTACAGAGGGCCGTAGATGAGCAGTTCTTC. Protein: CASSLVQRAVDEQFF.

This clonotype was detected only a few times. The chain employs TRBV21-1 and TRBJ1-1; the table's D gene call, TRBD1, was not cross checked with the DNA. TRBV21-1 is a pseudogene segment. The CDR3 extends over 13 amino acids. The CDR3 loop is CASSKASPPEAFF. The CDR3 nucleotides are TGTGCCAGCAGCAAAGCATCGCCCCCTGAAGCTTTCTTT.

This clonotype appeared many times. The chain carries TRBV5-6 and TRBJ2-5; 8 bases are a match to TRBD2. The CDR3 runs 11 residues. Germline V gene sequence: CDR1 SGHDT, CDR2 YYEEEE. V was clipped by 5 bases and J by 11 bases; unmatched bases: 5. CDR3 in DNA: TGTGCCAGCAGTCGTAGCGGGGCTCAGTACTTC. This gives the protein CASSRSGAQYF.

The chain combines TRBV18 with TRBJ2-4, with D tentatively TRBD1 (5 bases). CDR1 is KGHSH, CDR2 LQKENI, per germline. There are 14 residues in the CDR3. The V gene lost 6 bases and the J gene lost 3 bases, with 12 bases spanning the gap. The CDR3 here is CASSPDRNKNIQYF. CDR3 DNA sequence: TGTGCCAGCTCCCCCGACAGAAACAAAAACATTCAGTACTTC.

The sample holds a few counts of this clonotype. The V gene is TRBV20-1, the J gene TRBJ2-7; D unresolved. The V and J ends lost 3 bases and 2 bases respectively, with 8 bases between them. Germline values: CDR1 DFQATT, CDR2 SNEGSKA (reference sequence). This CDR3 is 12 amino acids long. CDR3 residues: CSASQVTYEQYF. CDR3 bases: TGCAGTGCTAGTCAGGTTACCTACGAGCAGTACTTC.

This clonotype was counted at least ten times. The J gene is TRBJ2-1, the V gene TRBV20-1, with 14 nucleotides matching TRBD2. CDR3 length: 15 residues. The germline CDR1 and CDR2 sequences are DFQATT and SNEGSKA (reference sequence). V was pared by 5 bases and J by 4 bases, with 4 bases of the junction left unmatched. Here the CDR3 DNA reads TGCAGTGCTTCCCGACTAGCGGGGGGGTACAATGAGCAGTTCTTC. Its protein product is CSASRLAGGYNEQFF.

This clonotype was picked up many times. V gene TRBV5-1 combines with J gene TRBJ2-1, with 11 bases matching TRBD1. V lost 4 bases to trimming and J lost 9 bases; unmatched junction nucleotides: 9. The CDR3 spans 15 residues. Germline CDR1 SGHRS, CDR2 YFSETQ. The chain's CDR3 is CASSKTGTGGGEQFF. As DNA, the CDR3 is TGCGCCAGCAGCAAGACCGGGACAGGGGGAGGTGAGCAGTTCTTC.

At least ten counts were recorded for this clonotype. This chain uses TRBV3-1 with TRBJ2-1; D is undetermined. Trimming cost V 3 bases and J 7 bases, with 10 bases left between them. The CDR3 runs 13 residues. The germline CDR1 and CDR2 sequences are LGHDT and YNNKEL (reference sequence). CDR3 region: CASSHLVANEQFF. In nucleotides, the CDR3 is TGTGCCAGCAGCCATCTTGTAGCTAATGAGCAGTTCTTC.

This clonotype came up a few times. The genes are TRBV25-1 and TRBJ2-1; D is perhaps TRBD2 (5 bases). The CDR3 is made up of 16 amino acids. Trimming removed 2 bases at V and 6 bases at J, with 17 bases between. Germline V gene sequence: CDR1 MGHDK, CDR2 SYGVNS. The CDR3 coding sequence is TGTGCCAGCAGTGAACCAAATGGTCCGGGGTTCAATGAGCAGTTCTTC. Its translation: CASSEPNGPGFNEQFF. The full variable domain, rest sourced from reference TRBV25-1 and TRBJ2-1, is EADIYQTPRYLVIGTGKKITLECSQTMGHDKMYWYQQDPGMELHLIHYSYGVNSTEKGDLSSESTVSRIRTEHFPLTLESARPSHTSQYLCASSEPNGPGFNEQFFGPGTRLTVL.

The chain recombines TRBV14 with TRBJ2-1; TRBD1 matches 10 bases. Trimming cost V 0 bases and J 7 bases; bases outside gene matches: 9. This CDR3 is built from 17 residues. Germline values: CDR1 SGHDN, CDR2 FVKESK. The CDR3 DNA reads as TGTGCCAGCAGCCAAGATTTTTGGGACAGGGGACCGAATGAGCAGTTCTTC. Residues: CASSQDFWDRGPNEQFF. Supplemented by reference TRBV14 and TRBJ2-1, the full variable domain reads EAGVTQFPSHSVIEKGQTVTLRCDPISGHDNLYWYRRVMGKEIKFLLHFVKESKQDESGMPNNRFLAERTGGTYSTLKVQPAELEDSGVYFCASSQDFWDRGPNEQFFGPGTRLTVL.

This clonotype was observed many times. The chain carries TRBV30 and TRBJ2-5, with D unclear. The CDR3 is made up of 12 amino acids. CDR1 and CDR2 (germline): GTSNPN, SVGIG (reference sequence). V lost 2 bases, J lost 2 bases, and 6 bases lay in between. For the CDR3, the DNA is TGTGCCTGGAGTATAGGGCAAGAGACCCAGTACTTC. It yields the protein CAWSIGQETQYF.

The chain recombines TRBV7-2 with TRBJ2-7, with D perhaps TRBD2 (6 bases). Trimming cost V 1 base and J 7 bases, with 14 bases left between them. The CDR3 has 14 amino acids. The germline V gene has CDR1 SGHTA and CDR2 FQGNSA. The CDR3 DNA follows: TGTGCCAGCAGCTTAGTAGGCGGGGCGCGAGAGCAGTACTTC. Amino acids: CASSLVGGAREQYF.

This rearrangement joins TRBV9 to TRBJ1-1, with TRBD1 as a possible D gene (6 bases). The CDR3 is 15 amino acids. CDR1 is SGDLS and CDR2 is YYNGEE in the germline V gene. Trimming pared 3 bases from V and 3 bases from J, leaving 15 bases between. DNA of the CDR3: TGTGCCAGCAGCGCCTCAGGGGTAGCGGACACTGAAGCTTTCTTT. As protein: CASSASGVADTEAFF.

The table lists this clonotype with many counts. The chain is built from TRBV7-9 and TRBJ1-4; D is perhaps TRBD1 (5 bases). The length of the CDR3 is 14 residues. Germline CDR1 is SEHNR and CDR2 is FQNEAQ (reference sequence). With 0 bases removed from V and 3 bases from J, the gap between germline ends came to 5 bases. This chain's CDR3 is CASSLAGPNEKLFF. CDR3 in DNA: TGTGCCAGCAGCTTAGCGGGGCCTAATGAAAAACTGTTTTTT.

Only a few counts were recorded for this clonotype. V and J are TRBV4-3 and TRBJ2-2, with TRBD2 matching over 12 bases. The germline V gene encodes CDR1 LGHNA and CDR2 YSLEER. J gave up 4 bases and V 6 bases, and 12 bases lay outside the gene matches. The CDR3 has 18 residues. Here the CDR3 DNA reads TGCGCCAGCAGTGACCTAGCGGGGGGGCGACGGGGCACCGGGGAGCTGTTTTTT. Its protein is CASSDLAGGRRGTGELFF.

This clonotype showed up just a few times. CDR3 residues: CASTRTGTYEQYF. For the CDR3, the DNA is TGTGCCAGCACGAGGACAGGAACCTACGAGCAGTACTTC. The chain links TRBV6-2 or TRBV6-3 to TRBJ2-7; 7 bases map to TRBD1. This CDR3 is 13 amino acids long. The V segment lost 7 bases and the J segment 2 bases; nucleotides outside the gene matches: 5. Germline V lookup: CDR1 MNHEY, CDR2 SVGEGT.

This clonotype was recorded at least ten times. CDR3 bases: TGTGCCAGCAGCTTAGGCGGGGGGCGATACAATGAGCAGTTCTTC. It specifies CASSLGGGRYNEQFF. The V and J genes are TRBV11-2 and TRBJ2-1, with 8 bases lining up with TRBD2. Per germline, CDR1 SGHAT and CDR2 FQNNGV. This CDR3 is built from 15 residues. Losses at the gene ends were 1 base for V and 4 bases for J; bases not matched to a gene: 3.

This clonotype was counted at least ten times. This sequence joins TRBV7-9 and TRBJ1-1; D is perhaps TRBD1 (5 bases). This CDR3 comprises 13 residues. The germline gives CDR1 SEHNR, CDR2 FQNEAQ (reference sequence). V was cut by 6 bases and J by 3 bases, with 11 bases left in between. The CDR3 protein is CASRYEGYTEAFF. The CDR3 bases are TGTGCCAGCAGATATGAGGGGTACACTGAAGCTTTCTTT.

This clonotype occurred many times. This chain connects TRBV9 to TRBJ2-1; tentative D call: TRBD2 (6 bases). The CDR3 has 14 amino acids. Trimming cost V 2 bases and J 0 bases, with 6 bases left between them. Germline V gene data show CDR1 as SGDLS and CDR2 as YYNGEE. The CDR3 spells CASSVGSSYNEQFF. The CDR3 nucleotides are TGTGCCAGCAGCGTCGGGAGCTCCTACAATGAGCAGTTCTTC. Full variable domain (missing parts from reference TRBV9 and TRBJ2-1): DSGVTQTPKHLITATGQRVTLRCSPRSGDLSVYWYQQSLDQGLQFLIQYYNGEERAKGNILERFSAQQFPDLHSELNLSSLELGDSALYFCASSVGSSYNEQFFGPGTRLTVL.

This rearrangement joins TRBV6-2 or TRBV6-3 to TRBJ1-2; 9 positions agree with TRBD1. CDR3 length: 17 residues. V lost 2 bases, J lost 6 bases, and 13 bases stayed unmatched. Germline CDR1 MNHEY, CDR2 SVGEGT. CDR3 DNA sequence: TGTGCCAGCAGTTACACCCATGGCCGGGACAGGGCACATGGCTACACCTTC. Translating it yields CASSYTHGRDRAHGYTF.

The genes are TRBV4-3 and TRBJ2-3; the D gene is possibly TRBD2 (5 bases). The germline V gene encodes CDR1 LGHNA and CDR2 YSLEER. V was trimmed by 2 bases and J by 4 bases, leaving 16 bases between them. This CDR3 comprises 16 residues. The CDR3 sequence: CASSQQPSPVPDTQYF. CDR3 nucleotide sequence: TGCGCCAGCAGCCAACAGCCTAGCCCAGTCCCAGATACGCAGTATTTT.

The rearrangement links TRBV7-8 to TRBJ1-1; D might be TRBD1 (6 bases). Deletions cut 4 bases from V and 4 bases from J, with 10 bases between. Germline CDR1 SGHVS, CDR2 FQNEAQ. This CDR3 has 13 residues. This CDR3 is CASSSNRATEAFF. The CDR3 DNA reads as TGTGCCAGCAGCTCCAACAGGGCCACTGAAGCTTTCTTT. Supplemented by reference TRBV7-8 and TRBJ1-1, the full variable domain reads GAGVSQSPRYKVAKRGQDVALRCDPISGHVSLFWYQQALGQGPEFLTYFQNEAQLDKSGLPSDRFFAERPEGSVSTLKIQRTQQEDSAVYLCASSSNRATEAFFGQGTRLTVV.

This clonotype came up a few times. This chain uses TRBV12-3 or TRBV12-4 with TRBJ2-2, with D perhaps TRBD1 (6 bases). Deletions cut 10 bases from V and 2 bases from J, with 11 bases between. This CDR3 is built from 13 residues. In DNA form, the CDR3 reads TGTGCCAACCGACAGGCAAACACCGGGGAGCTGTTTTTT. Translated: CANRQANTGELFF.

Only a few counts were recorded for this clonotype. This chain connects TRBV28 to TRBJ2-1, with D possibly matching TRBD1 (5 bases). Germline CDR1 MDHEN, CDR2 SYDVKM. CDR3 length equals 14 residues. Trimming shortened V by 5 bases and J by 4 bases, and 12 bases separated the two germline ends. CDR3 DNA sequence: TGTGCCAGCAGTGCAGGGTTGGTGTACAATGAGCAGTTCTTC. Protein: CASSAGLVYNEQFF.

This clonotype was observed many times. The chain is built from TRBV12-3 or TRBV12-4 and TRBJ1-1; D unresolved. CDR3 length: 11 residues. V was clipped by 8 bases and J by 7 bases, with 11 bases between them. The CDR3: CASRLKGEAFF. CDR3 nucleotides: TGTGCCAGCCGCCTAAAGGGTGAAGCTTTCTTT.

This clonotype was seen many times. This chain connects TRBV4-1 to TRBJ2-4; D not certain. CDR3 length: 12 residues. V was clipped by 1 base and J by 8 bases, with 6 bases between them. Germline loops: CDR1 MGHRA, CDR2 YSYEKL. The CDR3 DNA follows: TGCGCCAGCAGCCAAGTGGTGGACATTCAGTACTTC. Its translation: CASSQVVDIQYF.

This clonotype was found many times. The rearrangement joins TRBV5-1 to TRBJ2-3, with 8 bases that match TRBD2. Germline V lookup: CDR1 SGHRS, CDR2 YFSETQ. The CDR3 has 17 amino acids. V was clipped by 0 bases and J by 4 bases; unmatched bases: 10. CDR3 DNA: TGCGCCAGCAGCTTGGCAGGGGTAGCGGGGTCTCCAGATACGCAGTATTTT. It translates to CASSLAGVAGSPDTQYF. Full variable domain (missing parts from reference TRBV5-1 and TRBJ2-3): KAGVTQTPRYLIKTRGQQVTLSCSPISGHRSVSWYQQTPGQGLQFLFEYFSETQRNKGNFPGRFSGRQFSNSRSEMNVSTLELGDSALYLCASSLAGVAGSPDTQYFGPGTRLTVL.

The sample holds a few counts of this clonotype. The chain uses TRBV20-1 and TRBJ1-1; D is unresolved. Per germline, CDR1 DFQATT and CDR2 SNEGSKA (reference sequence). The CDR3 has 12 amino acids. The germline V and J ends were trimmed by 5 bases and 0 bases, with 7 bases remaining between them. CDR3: CSAVKMNTEAFF. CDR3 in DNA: TGCAGTGCTGTGAAGATGAACACTGAAGCTTTCTTT.